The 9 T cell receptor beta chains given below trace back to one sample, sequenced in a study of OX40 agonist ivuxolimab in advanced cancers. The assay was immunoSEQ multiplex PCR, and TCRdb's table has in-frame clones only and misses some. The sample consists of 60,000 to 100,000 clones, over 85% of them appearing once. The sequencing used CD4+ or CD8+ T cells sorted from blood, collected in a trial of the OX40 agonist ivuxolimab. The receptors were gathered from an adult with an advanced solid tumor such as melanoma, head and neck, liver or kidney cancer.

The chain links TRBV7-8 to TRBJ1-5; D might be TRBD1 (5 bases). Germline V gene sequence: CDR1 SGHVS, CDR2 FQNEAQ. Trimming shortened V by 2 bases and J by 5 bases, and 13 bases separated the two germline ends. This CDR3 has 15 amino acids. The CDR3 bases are TGTGCCAGCAGCTTAAGGCTGGGGGGTCATCAGCCCCAGCATTTT. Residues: CASSLRLGGHQPQHF.

The CDR3 sequence: CASSEGPYAGVNYGYTF. In DNA form, the CDR3 reads TGTGCCAGCAGTGAGGGGCCATACGCGGGAGTTAACTATGGCTACACCTTC. The gene calls are TRBV6-1 and TRBJ1-2; tentative D call: TRBD1 (5 bases). The germline V gene has CDR1 MNHNS and CDR2 SASEGT. The CDR3 is 17 amino acids. V shed 3 bases and J shed 1 base, with 18 bases lying between them.

CDR3 in DNA: TGTGCCAGCAGTTACGATCTGCAGGGGCGCACTGAAGCTTTCTTT. Translation gives CASSYDLQGRTEAFF. This rearrangement joins TRBV6-5 to TRBJ1-1; D is possibly TRBD1 (6 bases). In germline, CDR1 is MNHEY, CDR2 SVGAGI. This CDR3 region has 15 residues. V was trimmed by 2 bases and J by 4 bases, leaving 14 bases between them.

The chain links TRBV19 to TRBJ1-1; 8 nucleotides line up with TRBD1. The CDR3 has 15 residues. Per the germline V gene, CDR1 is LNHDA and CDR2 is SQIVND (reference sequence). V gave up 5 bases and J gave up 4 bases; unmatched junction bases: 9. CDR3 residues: CASSGRQGMGTEAFF. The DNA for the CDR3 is TGTGCCAGTAGTGGCAGACAGGGGATGGGCACTGAAGCTTTCTTT.

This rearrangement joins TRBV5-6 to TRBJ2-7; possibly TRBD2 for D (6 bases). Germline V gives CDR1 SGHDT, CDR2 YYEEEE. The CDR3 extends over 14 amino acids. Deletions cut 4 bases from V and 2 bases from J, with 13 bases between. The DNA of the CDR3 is TGTGCCAGCAGCGGAGGGGAGATTGCCTACGAGCAGTACTTC. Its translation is CASSGGEIAYEQYF.

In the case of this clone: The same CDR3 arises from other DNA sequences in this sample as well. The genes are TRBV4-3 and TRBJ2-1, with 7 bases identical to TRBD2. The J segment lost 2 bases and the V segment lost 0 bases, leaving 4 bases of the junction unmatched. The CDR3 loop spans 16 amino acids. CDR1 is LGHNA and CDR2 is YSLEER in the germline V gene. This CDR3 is CASSQDPSGTYNEQFF. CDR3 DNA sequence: TGCGCCAGCAGCCAAGACCCTAGCGGAACCTACAATGAGCAGTTCTTC.

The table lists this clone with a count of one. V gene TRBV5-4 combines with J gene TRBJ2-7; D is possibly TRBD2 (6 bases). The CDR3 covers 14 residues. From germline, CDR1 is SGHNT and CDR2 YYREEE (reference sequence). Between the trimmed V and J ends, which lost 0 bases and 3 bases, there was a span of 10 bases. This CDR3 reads CASSLEGLFYEQYF. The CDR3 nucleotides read TGTGCCAGCAGCTTGGAGGGACTCTTCTACGAGCAGTACTTC.

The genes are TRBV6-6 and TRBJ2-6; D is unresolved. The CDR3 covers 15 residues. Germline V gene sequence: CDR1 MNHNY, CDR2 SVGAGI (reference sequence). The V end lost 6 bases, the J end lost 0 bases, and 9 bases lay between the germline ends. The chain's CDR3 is CASSRAHSGANVLTF. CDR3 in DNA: TGTGCCAGCAGCCGAGCCCACTCTGGGGCCAACGTCCTGACTTTC.

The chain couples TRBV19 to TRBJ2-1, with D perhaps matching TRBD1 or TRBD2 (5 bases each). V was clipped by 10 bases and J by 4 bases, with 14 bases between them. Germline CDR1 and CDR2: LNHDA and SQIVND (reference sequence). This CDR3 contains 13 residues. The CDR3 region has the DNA TGTGCCACTCATAAGGGGACGTACAATGAGCAGTTCTTC. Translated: CATHKGTYNEQFF.